The 12 T cell receptor beta chains in this list originate from one sample, sequenced in a study of cytomegalovirus exposure and HLA in healthy donors. The PCR ran on 60 Vbeta and 13 Jbeta primers. Profiled with immunoSEQ multiplex PCR; TCRdb holds only in-frame clones, not every one. The sample lists about 110,000 clones, about four fifths occurring once. Sequences were obtained from PBMCs. The receptors were sampled from a man aged 25-45 years in good health and CMV-seropositive.

The chain uses TRBV19 and TRBJ1-1; D gene ambiguous. Germline V gene data show CDR1 as LNHDA and CDR2 as SQIVND (reference sequence). There are 13 residues in the CDR3. Trimming shortened V by 3 bases and J by 4 bases, and 9 bases separated the two germline ends. The CDR3 protein is CASSIQALTEAFF. CDR3 bases: TGTGCCAGTAGTATTCAGGCCCTCACTGAAGCTTTCTTT.

The J gene is TRBJ2-6, the V gene TRBV2; 9 bases fit TRBD1. The CDR3 has 18 amino acids. With 8 bases clipped from V and 0 bases from J, the junction kept 11 bases outside the gene matches. CDR1 is SNHLY and CDR2 is FYNNEI in the germline V gene. Here the CDR3 DNA reads TGTGCCAGCGGACGTGGGACAGGGAAAATCTCTGGGGCCAACGTCCTGACTTTC. This codes for CASGRGTGKISGANVLTF. Using reference TRBV2 and TRBJ2-6 for the parts outside the CDR3, the full variable domain is EPEVTQTPSHQVTQMGQEVILRCVPISNHLYFYWYRQILGQKVEFLVSFYNNEISEKSEIFDDQFSVERPDGSNFTLKIRSTKLEDSAMYFCASGRGTGKISGANVLTFGAGSRLTVL.

The V call is TRBV19, the J call TRBJ1-6, with 7 bases that match TRBD1. The CDR3 has 15 residues. Germline assignment: CDR1 LNHDA and CDR2 SQIVND (reference sequence). The ends lost 5 bases at V and 7 bases at J; junction bases unmatched: 8. The CDR3 sequence is CASSPAEGANSPLHF. CDR3 coding DNA: TGTGCCAGTAGTCCCGCGGAGGGGGCGAATTCACCCCTCCACTTT.

This chain joins TRBV7-9 and TRBJ1-4; no clear D. The V end lost 3 bases, the J end lost 0 bases, and 11 bases lay between the germline ends. The CDR3 contains 16 residues. Germline assignment: CDR1 SEHNR and CDR2 FQNEAQ (reference sequence). CDR3 loop: CASSFPSPSTNEKLFF. Here the CDR3 DNA reads TGTGCCAGCAGCTTCCCCAGTCCTTCAACTAATGAAAAACTGTTTTTT.

The chain combines TRBV9 with TRBJ1-2; 12 positions match TRBD1. The CDR3 runs 16 residues. With 4 bases clipped from V and 3 bases from J, the junction kept 7 bases outside the gene matches. CDR1 and CDR2 from the germline V gene are SGDLS and YYNGEE. The CDR3 is CASSPAGQGAYYGYTF. The DNA of the CDR3 is TGTGCCAGCAGCCCGGCGGGACAGGGGGCGTACTATGGCTACACCTTC.

The chain employs TRBV4-1 and TRBJ2-7, with D possibly being TRBD2 (5 bases). In germline, CDR1 is MGHRA, CDR2 YSYEKL. The CDR3 extends over 17 amino acids. The ends were cut back, 1 base at V and 2 bases at J, with 18 bases in the middle. CDR3 DNA: TGCGCCAGCAGCCAAGTCTATCTCCTAGCTTCTACCTACGAGCAGTACTTC. Translated, it gives CASSQVYLLASTYEQYF.

This chain joins TRBV7-9 and TRBJ1-2; D is possibly TRBD1 (5 bases). V lost 11 bases, J lost 0 bases, and 13 bases lay in between. The CDR3 is 13 amino acids. Germline V gene data show CDR1 as SEHNR and CDR2 as FQNEAQ (reference sequence). For the CDR3, the DNA is TGTGCCGGACGGGGGGAGTCTAACTATGGCTACACCTTC. It is translated as CAGRGESNYGYTF. Filled out from reference TRBV7-9 and TRBJ1-2, the complete variable domain reads DTGVSQNPRHKITKRGQNVTFRCDPISEHNRLYWYRQTLGQGPEFLTYFQNEAQLEKSRLLSDRFSAERPKGSFSTLEIQRTEQGDSAMYLCAGRGESNYGYTFGSGTRLTVV.

This rearrangement joins TRBV7-9 to TRBJ2-1; tentative D call: TRBD2 (5 bases). The CDR3 loop spans 15 amino acids. Germline V CDR1 and CDR2: SEHNR, FQNEAQ (reference sequence). V was pared by 1 base and J by 7 bases, with 14 bases between. Written as DNA, the CDR3 is TGTGCCAGCAGCTTAGGACCGGGGAAGGCAAATGAGCAGTTCTTC. Its protein product is CASSLGPGKANEQFF. Full variable domain (rest looked up from reference TRBV7-9 and TRBJ2-1): DTGVSQNPRHKITKRGQNVTFRCDPISEHNRLYWYRQTLGQGPEFLTYFQNEAQLEKSRLLSDRFSAERPKGSFSTLEIQRTEQGDSAMYLCASSLGPGKANEQFFGPGTRLTVL.

Note on this clone: The junction shows a germline mismatch at one end, possibly a read error. The chain couples TRBV7-7 to TRBJ2-7, with TRBD2 as a possible D gene (5 bases). The CDR3 consists of 13 residues. The germline CDR1 and CDR2 sequences are SSHAT and FNYEAQ (reference sequence). DNA of the CDR3: TGTGCTAGCAGTTCCGGGGTAGGGTACGAGCAGTACTTC. Encoded protein: CASSSGVGYEQYF.

The chain recombines TRBV9 with TRBJ1-2; 8 nucleotides line up with TRBD1. This CDR3 region has 13 residues. Germline CDR1 is SGDLS and CDR2 is YYNGEE. Unmatched junction bases numbered 1, after V lost 2 bases and J lost 4 bases. The CDR3 nucleotides are TGTGCCAGCAGCGTCGGACAGGGCTATGGCTACACCTTC. Amino acids: CASSVGQGYGYTF. Based on the CDR3 plus reference TRBV9 and TRBJ1-2, the full variable domain is DSGVTQTPKHLITATGQRVTLRCSPRSGDLSVYWYQQSLDQGLQFLIQYYNGEERAKGNILERFSAQQFPDLHSELNLSSLELGDSALYFCASSVGQGYGYTFGSGTRLTVV.

This rearrangement joins TRBV7-9 to TRBJ2-7; 10 bases map to TRBD1. Losses at the gene ends were 4 bases for V and 3 bases for J; bases not matched to a gene: 9. There are 16 residues in the CDR3. Germline V gene data show CDR1 as SEHNR and CDR2 as FQNEAQ (reference sequence). The CDR3 protein is CASSSRPGTGVYEQYF. CDR3 bases: TGTGCCAGCAGCTCCCGTCCCGGGACAGGGGTCTACGAGCAGTACTTC.

The chain carries TRBV10-2 and TRBJ2-1, with 8 positions matching TRBD1. Germline values: CDR1 WSHSY, CDR2 SAAADI. The CDR3 totals 15 residues. V was pared by 6 bases and J by 1 base, with 5 bases of the junction left unmatched. CDR3 nucleotides: TGCGCCAGCAGCTTGGACAGGGCTTCCTACAATGAGCAGTTCTTC. Protein sequence: CASSLDRASYNEQFF.